The T cell receptor (beta chain) described here comes from a study of blood T cell repertoires in COVID-19. Using immunoSEQ multiplex PCR, the repertoire was profiled, and TCRdb retains in-frame clones only, with some absent. This sample carries approximately 190,000 clones, around 90% of them seen once, and the ten largest clones take 20% to 25%. Germline V gives CDR1 KGHDR, CDR2 SFDVKD. This CDR3 is built from 15 residues. Trimming cost V 2 bases and J 7 bases; bases outside gene matches: 10. This clone was seen a few times. The receptor's source is a man in his fifties or sixties with active or convalescent COVID-19. The chain uses TRBV24-1 and TRBJ2-7; 7 bases map to TRBD1. The source material was peripheral blood. The CDR3 nucleotides read TGTGCCACCAGTGATTCGACAGGGCCTCCGGGGGAGCAGTACTTC. Its protein product is CATSDSTGPPGEQYF.